This TCR beta chain was sequenced for a study of graft-versus-host responses after intestinal transplantation. Study-level background: Recipients got multivisceral, liver-intestinal, or isolated intestinal transplants.

For this clone: Its antigen is not identified.

Findings and caveats of the study: The highest levels of circulating GvH clones went along with early declines in HvG clones after transplant.

Data came from immunoSEQ multiplex PCR; TCRdb stores just in-frame clones and leaves some out. The data hold approximately 100,000 clones, with roughly 82% observed a single time. Germline V gene sequence: CDR1 SGHRS, CDR2 YFSETQ. The CDR3 length is 16 residues. J was trimmed by 6 bases and V by 0 bases; bases with no gene match: 4. The receptor's source is a human patient who received an intestinal transplant, so some T cells may come from the graft donor. Sequenced material: PBMCs, taken 255 days after intestinal transplant. This chain connects TRBV5-1 to TRBJ2-3, with 13 positions matching TRBD2. CDR3: CASSLALLAGGDTQYF. The CDR3 coding sequence is TGCGCCAGCAGCTTGGCCTTACTAGCGGGAGGGGATACGCAGTATTTT.